The next 21 T cell receptor beta chains were all read from a single sample in a study of CD8 T cells in ankylosing spondylitis. Study-level points and caveats: Characteristic, it appeared, of ankylosing spondylitis blood was a TCR beta motif of eight or nine highly homologous variants.

TCRdb independently ran MiXCR on the 5' RACE reads; one entry per CDR3 protein. There are some 400,000 distinct CDR3 sequences in the sample; about 22% occur only once, and roughly a sixth lies in the top ten. For these TCRs, the target antigens are not known. The sample was blood, either unsorted or a sorted T cell fraction (not recorded which). Receptors originate from a male donor with ankylosing spondylitis.

The V gene is TRBV5-1, the J gene TRBJ2-1, with 10 bases matching TRBD2. CDR1 and CDR2 from the germline V gene are SGHRS and YFSETQ. The CDR3 covers 18 residues. J was trimmed by 9 bases and V by 2 bases; bases with no gene match: 17. DNA of the CDR3: TGCGCCAGCAGCTTAGATTTGCTAGCGGGAGAGGTATTCTTTGAGCAGTTCTTC. Translated: CASSLDLLAGEVFFEQFF.

The rearrangement uses TRBV28 and TRBJ2-7, with D maybe TRBD2 (5 bases). Germline V gives CDR1 MDHEN, CDR2 SYDVKM. Trimming removed 6 bases at V and 1 base at J, with 16 bases between. The CDR3 spans 15 residues. The CDR3 reads CASRMDERASYEQYF. The CDR3 nucleotides read TGTGCCAGCAGGATGGACGAGAGGGCATCCTACGAGCAGTACTTC.

The chain recombines TRBV5-1 with TRBJ1-4; D possibly corresponds to TRBD1 (5 bases). V was cut by 0 bases and J by 8 bases, with 14 bases left in between. The CDR3 spans 15 residues. Germline assignment: CDR1 SGHRS and CDR2 YFSETQ. The CDR3 DNA reads TGCGCCAGCAGCTTGGACGGGACTCGGGAAGAAAAACTGTTTTTT. Translating gives CASSLDGTREEKLFF. The entire variable domain, with the rest obtained from reference TRBV5-1 and TRBJ1-4, is as follows: KAGVTQTPRYLIKTRGQQVTLSCSPISGHRSVSWYQQTPGQGLQFLFEYFSETQRNKGNFPGRFSGRQFSNSRSEMNVSTLELGDSALYLCASSLDGTREEKLFFGSGTQLSVL.

This clonotype showed up just a few times. The chain couples TRBV12-3 or TRBV12-4 to TRBJ1-5; a weak D match, TRBD1 (5 bases). The CDR3 is made up of 14 amino acids. V was shortened by 5 bases and J by 7 bases, with 15 bases between the two germline ends. CDR3 sequence (DNA): TGTGCCAGCAGTCCCAGCGGGGGGGACCAGCCCCAGCATTTT. Translation gives CASSPSGGDQPQHF.

This clonotype appeared a few times. The chain links TRBV29-1 to TRBJ2-1; 8 bases are a match to TRBD2. CDR1 is SQVTM and CDR2 is ANQGSEA in the germline V gene. This CDR3 spans 17 amino acids. Trimming removed 0 bases from V and 0 bases from J; junction bases left unmatched: 7. This CDR3 is CSVEDRAGGHSYNEQFF. DNA of the CDR3: TGCAGCGTTGAAGATCGGGCGGGAGGCCACTCCTACAATGAGCAGTTCTTC.

This clonotype was found a few times. An end of the junction does not agree with germline; a read error may underlie this. This chain links TRBV4-2 with TRBJ1-1; D uncertain. CDR3 length equals 14 residues. Germline CDR1 is LGHNA and CDR2 is YNFKEQ. Here the CDR3 DNA reads TGTGCCCGCAGCCAATCGGGGAGAAACACTGAAGCTTTCTTT. This sequence encodes CARSQSGRNTEAFF.

This clonotype was counted between two and nine times. J is TRBJ1-5 and V is TRBV20-1, with 8 nucleotides matching TRBD1. CDR1 and CDR2 from the germline V gene are DFQATT and SNEGSKA (reference sequence). The trim removed 3 bases at V and 2 bases at J, leaving 9 bases unmatched. The CDR3 loop spans 16 amino acids. Here the CDR3 DNA reads TGCAGTGCTAGGGCCAGGGGGCGCCCCGGCAATCAGCCCCAGCATTTT. Protein: CSARARGRPGNQPQHF.

This chain links TRBV28 with TRBJ2-3, with 9 bases fitting TRBD2. V gave up 0 bases and J gave up 1 base; unmatched junction bases: 2. The CDR3 has 16 residues. Looked up from germline, CDR1 is MDHEN and CDR2 is SYDVKM. The CDR3 loop is CASSLWVAGGTDTQYF. As DNA, the CDR3 is TGTGCCAGCAGTTTATGGGTAGCGGGAGGCACAGATACGCAGTATTTT. The entire variable domain, with the rest obtained from reference TRBV28 and TRBJ2-3, is as follows: DVKVTQSSRYLVKRTGEKVFLECVQDMDHENMFWYRQDPGLGLRLIYFSYDVKMKEKGDIPEGYSVSREKKERFSLILESASTNQTSMYLCASSLWVAGGTDTQYFGPGTRLTVL.

This chain joins TRBV20-1 and TRBJ2-7; 13 bases are a match to TRBD2. CDR1 and CDR2 (germline): DFQATT, SNEGSKA (reference sequence). The CDR3 runs 15 residues. After removal of 6 bases from V and 3 bases from J, the junction contained 8 bases not matched to a gene. CDR3 residues: CSANPGTSGNYEQYF. CDR3 DNA: TGCAGTGCGAATCCCGGGACTAGCGGGAACTACGAGCAGTACTTC.

In regard to this clonotype: The junction and the germline gene differ at one end; a read error may be behind it. The chain employs TRBV7-9 and TRBJ2-1; 8 nucleotides agree with TRBD1. In germline, CDR1 is SEHNR, CDR2 FQNEAQ (reference sequence). CDR3 length: 15 residues. The CDR3 here is CASSLAGLVDREVIF. In DNA form, the CDR3 reads TGTGCCAGCAGCTTAGCGGGCTTGGTGGACAGGGAAGTTATCTTC.

This clonotype came up a few times. The gene calls are TRBV20-1 and TRBJ1-4, with a possible D match to TRBD1 (5 bases). V dropped 3 bases and J dropped 7 bases, with 18 bases sitting between them. The germline V gene encodes CDR1 DFQATT and CDR2 SNEGSKA (reference sequence). This CDR3 region has 15 residues. The CDR3 is CSASASGGIGEKLFF. The CDR3 DNA follows: TGCAGTGCTAGTGCGTCGGGGGGAATCGGTGAAAAACTGTTTTTT.

This clonotype was detected a few times. The chain recombines TRBV4-3 with TRBJ2-2, with no clear D. Trimming took 1 base from V and 0 from J, leaving 9 bases between them. The germline V gene has CDR1 LGHNA and CDR2 YSLEER. The CDR3 length is 16 residues. CDR3 nucleotide sequence: TGCGCCAGCAGCCAAGGGTTGCGCACGAACACCGGGGAGCTGTTTTTT. Its translation is CASSQGLRTNTGELFF.

This clonotype has only a few counts. The genes are TRBV6-5 and TRBJ1-1; D gene uncertain. CDR1 is MNHEY and CDR2 is SVGAGI in the germline V gene. This CDR3 is 13 amino acids long. The germline V and J ends were trimmed by 4 bases and 0 bases, with 6 bases remaining between them. CDR3 in DNA: TGTGCCAGCAGTTCGCCCATGAACACTGAAGCTTTCTTT. Its translation is CASSSPMNTEAFF.

The V and J genes are TRBV29-1 and TRBJ1-4, with D maybe TRBD1 (6 bases). Trimming cost V 4 bases and J 3 bases, with 15 bases left between them. The CDR3 contains 15 residues. The germline gives CDR1 SQVTM, CDR2 ANQGSEA. The CDR3 nucleotides read TGCAGCGTTGGAGTTGGGGGCTCGCCTAATGAAAAACTGTTTTTT. Translation gives CSVGVGGSPNEKLFF.

This clonotype occurred a few times. The chain carries TRBV5-1 and TRBJ2-2, with a possible D match to TRBD1 (6 bases). With 0 bases removed from V and 1 base from J, the gap between germline ends came to 10 bases. The germline CDR1 and CDR2 sequences are SGHRS and YFSETQ. This CDR3 region has 16 residues. The DNA for the CDR3 is TGCGCCAGCAGCTTGGCCCTGGGACAGAACACCGGGGAGCTGTTTTTT. It encodes CASSLALGQNTGELFF.

This rearrangement joins TRBV27 to TRBJ2-1, with 8 bases fitting TRBD1. CDR1 is MNHEY, CDR2 SMNVEV, per germline (reference sequence). The CDR3 length is 14 residues. V was clipped by 3 bases and J by 7 bases; unmatched bases: 5. The CDR3 here is CASSFDRGRNEQFF. CDR3 DNA: TGTGCCAGCAGTTTCGACAGGGGAAGGAATGAGCAGTTCTTC.

The CDR3 reads CASSRRGGGTGELFF. CDR3 DNA sequence: TGTGCCAGCAGCCGACGGGGAGGCGGCACCGGGGAGCTGTTTTTT. The chain is built from TRBV6-1 and TRBJ2-2, with D possibly TRBD2 on 6 matching bases. Germline V CDR1 and CDR2: MNHNS, SASEGT. Between the trimmed V and J ends, which lost 6 bases and 4 bases, there was a span of 15 bases. CDR3 length: 15 residues.

Here the CDR3 DNA reads TGCAGTGTTAGCGGAGTCACAGATACGCAGTATTTT. It encodes CSVSGVTDTQYF. The rearrangement joins TRBV20-1 to TRBJ2-3; the D gene is possibly TRBD2 (6 bases). Germline CDR1 DFQATT, CDR2 SNEGSKA (reference sequence). With 7 bases removed from V and 2 bases from J, the gap between germline ends came to 10 bases. The CDR3 totals 12 residues.

This chain joins TRBV5-1 and TRBJ2-7; TRBD2 agrees at 9 bases. There are 15 residues in the CDR3. J lost 4 bases, V lost 0 bases, and 5 bases had no gene match. Germline values: CDR1 SGHRS, CDR2 YFSETQ. CDR3 in amino acids: CASSLDSGSIYEQYF. CDR3 in DNA: TGCGCCAGCAGCTTGGATAGCGGGAGTATATACGAGCAGTACTTC.

The sample holds a few counts of this clonotype. This rearrangement joins TRBV9 to TRBJ2-1, with TRBD2 matching 8 bases. The CDR3 length is 15 residues. The V gene's germline CDR1 is SGDLS and CDR2 YYNGEE. J lost 5 bases, V lost 1 base, and 5 bases had no gene match. The CDR3 DNA reads as TGTGCCAGCAGCGTAAAAGCGGGAGTTGACAATGAGCAGTTCTTC. Translating gives CASSVKAGVDNEQFF.

V and J are TRBV11-1 and TRBJ1-5; a possible D gene is TRBD1 (6 bases). Per germline, CDR1 SGHAT and CDR2 FQDESV (reference sequence). V lost 6 bases to trimming and J lost 2 bases, with 26 bases between them. This CDR3 spans 19 amino acids. The CDR3 nucleotides read TGTGCCAGCAGTCGCCTGACCGGGGGCGAACTGTCCGGCAATCAGCCCCAGCATTTT. Translated: CASSRLTGGELSGNQPQHF.